These T cell receptor beta chains were read from a single sample in a study of blood T cells in healthy people across ages. TCRdb analysed the 5' RACE reads with MiXCR anew, one entry per CDR3 protein. The repertoire holds 1,300,000 or so distinct CDR3 sequences, with 59% as singletons. The sequencing sample was made of blood. The receptors derive from a man aged 18 to 35 in good health. CDR3s leave out the opening cysteine and the closing phenylalanine or tryptophan. The order of the fields is V gene, CDR3 protein.

TRBV10-3 | AISVGDYEQF
TRBV5-1 | ASSLGASGGLTDTQY
TRBV20-1 | SAGRTSGYEQY
TRBV12-3/TRBV12-4 | ASSSTTAYEQY
TRBV5-1 | ASSTGLSHEQY
TRBV7-8 | ASSLDGDRGPYEQY
TRBV2 | ATKGAAHYEQY
TRBV20-1 | SARWESTDTQY
TRBV4-1 | ASSQIWGFKSYEQY
TRBV29-1 | SVEPGGNEQF
TRBV12-3/TRBV12-4 | ASSAQGAGYT
TRBV10-3 | AISEDYNEQY
TRBV7-9 | ASSSGGSPLH
TRBV4-3 | ASSQEPSSGANVLT
TRBV10-3 | AISEGVDNSPLH
TRBV29-1 | SVGVHSGELF
TRBV4-3 | ASSQEGSVGQGNTEAF
TRBV4-2 | ASSQFGTSGQYEQY
TRBV9 | ASSQYMTDTQY
TRBV5-1 | ASSLRWSGGALDEQY
TRBV4-3 | ASSPRTRDTQY
TRBV6-2/TRBV6-3 | ASSYLSGNRRTDTQY
TRBV3-1 | ASSILAGESEQF